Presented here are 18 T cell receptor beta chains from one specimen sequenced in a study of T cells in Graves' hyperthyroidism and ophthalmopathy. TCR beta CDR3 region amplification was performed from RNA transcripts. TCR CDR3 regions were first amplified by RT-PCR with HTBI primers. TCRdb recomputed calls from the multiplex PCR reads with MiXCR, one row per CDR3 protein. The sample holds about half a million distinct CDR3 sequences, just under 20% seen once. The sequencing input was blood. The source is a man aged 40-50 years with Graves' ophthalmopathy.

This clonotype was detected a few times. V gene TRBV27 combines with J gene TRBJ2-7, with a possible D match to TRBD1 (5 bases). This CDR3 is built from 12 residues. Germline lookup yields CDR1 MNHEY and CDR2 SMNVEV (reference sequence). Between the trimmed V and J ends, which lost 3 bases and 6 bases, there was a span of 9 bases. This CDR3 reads CASSFAGREQYF. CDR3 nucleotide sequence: TGTGCCAGCAGTTTTGCAGGGCGCGAGCAGTACTTC.

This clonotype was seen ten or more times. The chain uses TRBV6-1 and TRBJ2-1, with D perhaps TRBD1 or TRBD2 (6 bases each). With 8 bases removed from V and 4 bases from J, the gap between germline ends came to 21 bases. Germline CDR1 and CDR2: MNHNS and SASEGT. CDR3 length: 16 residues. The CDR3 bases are TGTGCCAGCTTAGGAGGGGCCAGGGGTGTTTACAATGAGCAGTTCTTC. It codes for CASLGGARGVYNEQFF.

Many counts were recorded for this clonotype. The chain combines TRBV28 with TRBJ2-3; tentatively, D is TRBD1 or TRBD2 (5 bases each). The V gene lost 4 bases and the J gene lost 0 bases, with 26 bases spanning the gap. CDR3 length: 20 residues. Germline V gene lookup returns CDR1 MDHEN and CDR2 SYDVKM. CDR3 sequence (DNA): TGTGCCAGCAGTTCATGGGGACGGAGGAGGACGGACCCGAGCACAGATACGCAGTATTTT. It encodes CASSSWGRRRTDPSTDTQYF.

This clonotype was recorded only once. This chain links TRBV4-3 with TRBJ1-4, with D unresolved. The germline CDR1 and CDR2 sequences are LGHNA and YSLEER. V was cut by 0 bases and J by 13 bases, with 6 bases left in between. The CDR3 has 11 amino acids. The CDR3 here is CASSQDGPLFF. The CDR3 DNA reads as TGCGCCAGCAGCCAAGATGGACCACTGTTTTTT.

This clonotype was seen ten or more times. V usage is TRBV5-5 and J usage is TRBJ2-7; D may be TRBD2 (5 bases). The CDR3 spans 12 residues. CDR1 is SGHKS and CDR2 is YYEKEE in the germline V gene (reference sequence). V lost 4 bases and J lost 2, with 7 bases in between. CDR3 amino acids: CASSLATYEQYF. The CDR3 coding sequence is TGTGCCAGCAGCCTAGCAACCTACGAGCAGTACTTC.

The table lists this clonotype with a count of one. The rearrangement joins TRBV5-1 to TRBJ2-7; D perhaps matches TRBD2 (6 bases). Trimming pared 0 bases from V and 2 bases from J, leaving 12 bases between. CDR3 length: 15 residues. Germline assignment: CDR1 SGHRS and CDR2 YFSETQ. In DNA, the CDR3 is TGCGCCAGCAGCTTGGTGGAGGGAATTCCCTACGAGCAGTACTTC. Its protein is CASSLVEGIPYEQYF.

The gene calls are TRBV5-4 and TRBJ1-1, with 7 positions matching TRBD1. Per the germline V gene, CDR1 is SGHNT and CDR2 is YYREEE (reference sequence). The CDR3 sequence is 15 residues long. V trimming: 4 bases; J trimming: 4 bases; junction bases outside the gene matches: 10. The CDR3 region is CASSLPTGMSTEAFF. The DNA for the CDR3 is TGTGCCAGCAGCCTCCCGACAGGGATGTCCACTGAAGCTTTCTTT.

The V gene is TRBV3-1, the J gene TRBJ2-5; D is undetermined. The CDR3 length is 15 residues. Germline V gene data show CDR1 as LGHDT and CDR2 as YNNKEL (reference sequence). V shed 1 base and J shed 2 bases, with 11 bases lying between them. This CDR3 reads CASSQGQNLQETQYF. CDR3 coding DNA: TGTGCCAGCAGCCAAGGGCAAAATTTACAAGAGACCCAGTACTTC.

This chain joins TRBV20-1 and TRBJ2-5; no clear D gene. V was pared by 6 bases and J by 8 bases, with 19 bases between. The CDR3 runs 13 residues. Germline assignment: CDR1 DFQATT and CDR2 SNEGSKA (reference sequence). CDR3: CSATIDGQGTQYF. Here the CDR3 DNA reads TGCAGTGCAACAATAGACGGCCAAGGAACCCAGTACTTC.

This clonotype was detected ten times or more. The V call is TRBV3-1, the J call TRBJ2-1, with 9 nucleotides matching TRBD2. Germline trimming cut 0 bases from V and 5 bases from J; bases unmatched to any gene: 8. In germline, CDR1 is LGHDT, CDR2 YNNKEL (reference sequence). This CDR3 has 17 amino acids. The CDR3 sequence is CASSQDLRLAGHNEQFF. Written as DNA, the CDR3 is TGTGCCAGCAGCCAAGATTTACGTCTAGCGGGGCACAATGAGCAGTTCTTC.

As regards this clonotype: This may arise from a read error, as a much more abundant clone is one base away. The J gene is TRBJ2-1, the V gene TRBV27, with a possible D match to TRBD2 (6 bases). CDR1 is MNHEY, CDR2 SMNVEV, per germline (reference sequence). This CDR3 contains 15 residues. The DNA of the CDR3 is TGTGCCAGCATTCGGCGGGGTAGCTCCCACAATGAGCAGTTCTTC. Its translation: CASIRRGSSHNEQFF.

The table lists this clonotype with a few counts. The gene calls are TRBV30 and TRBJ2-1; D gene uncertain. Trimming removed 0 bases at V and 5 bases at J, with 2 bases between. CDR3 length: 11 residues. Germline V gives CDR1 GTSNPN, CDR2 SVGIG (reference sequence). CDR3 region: CAWSVNNEQFF. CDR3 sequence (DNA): TGTGCCTGGAGTGTAAACAATGAGCAGTTCTTC.

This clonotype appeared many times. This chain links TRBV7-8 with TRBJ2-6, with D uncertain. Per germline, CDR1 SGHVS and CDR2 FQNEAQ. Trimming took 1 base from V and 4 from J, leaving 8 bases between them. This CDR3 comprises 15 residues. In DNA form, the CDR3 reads TGTGCCAGCAGCTTAGTGGGGTCCGGGGCCAACGTCCTGACTTTC. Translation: CASSLVGSGANVLTF.

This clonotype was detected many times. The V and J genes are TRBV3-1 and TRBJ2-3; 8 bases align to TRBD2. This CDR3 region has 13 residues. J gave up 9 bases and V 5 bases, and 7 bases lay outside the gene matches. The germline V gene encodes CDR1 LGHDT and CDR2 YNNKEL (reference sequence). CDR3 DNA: TGTGCCAGCAGCTCTTCTCAGCGGGGGACGCAGTATTTT. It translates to CASSSSQRGTQYF.

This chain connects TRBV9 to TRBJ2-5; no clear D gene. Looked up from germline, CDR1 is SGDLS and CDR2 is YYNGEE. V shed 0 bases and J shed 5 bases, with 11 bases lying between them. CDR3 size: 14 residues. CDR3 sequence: CASSVGVVGETQYF. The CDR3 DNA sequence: TGTGCCAGCAGCGTAGGCGTGGTCGGGGAGACCCAGTACTTC.

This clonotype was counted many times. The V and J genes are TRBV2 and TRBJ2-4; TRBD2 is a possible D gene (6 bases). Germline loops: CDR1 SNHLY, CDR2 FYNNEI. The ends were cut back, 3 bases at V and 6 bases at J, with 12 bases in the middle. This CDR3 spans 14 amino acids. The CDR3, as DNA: TGTGCCAGCAGTGACGTGGGGGGAGGAAACATTCAGTACTTC. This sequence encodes CASSDVGGGNIQYF.

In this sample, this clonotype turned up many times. CDR3 bases: TGTGCCAGCAGCCAAGCCACTAGCGGACGCACAGATACGCAGTATTTT. Residues: CASSQATSGRTDTQYF. V and J are TRBV3-1 and TRBJ2-3, with TRBD2 matching over 8 bases. The CDR3 has 16 amino acids. V was pared by 1 base and J by 1 base, with 4 bases of the junction left unmatched. Germline CDR1 is LGHDT and CDR2 is YNNKEL (reference sequence).

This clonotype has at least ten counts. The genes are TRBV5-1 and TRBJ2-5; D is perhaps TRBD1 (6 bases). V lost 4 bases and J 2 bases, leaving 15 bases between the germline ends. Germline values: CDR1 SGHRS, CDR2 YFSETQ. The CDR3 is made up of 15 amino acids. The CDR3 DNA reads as TGCGCCAGCAGCCTAACCGGGACAACTCAAGAGACCCAGTACTTC. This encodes CASSLTGTTQETQYF.